This section outlines one T cell receptor (beta chain) sequence together with its context. Its antigen is as yet unknown. This sample is drawn from a study of Ad26.COV2.S vaccination and SARS-CoV-2 variants. The study's findings and limits: Responses of T cells in total may have been underestimated by the TCR breadth and depth analyses.

Clones were read by immunoSEQ multiplex PCR, and TCRdb kept only the in-frame ones, dropping some. Among some 340,000 clones, about 85% were seen once, and the ten largest hold 2% to 2.5%. Regarding treatment: around 19 received Ad26.COV2.S at low or high dose, single or two shots; several received placebo; per-sample allocation not given. Sampling took place 63 days after the first vaccine or placebo injection. The source of this sequence is a person aged 18-65 years who received the Ad26.COV2.S COVID-19 vaccine or a placebo. The material sequenced was peripheral blood, taken in a trial of Ad26.COV2.S vaccine versus placebo.

CDR3 sequence: CASSFRAPAGVETQYF. DNA of the CDR3: TGTGCCAGCAGTTTCCGGGCCCCAGCGGGGGTTGAGACCCAGTACTTC. The chain carries TRBV27 and TRBJ2-5; 8 positions match TRBD2. V shed 3 bases and J 5 bases; nucleotides not matched to a gene: 11. This CDR3 is 16 amino acids long. Germline CDR1 MNHEY, CDR2 SMNVEV (reference sequence).